This is a list of T cell receptor beta chains from one sample in a study of blood T cells in healthy people across ages. MiXCR, run by TCRdb on the 5' RACE reads, gives a single entry per CDR3 protein. This sample carries approximately 1.5 million distinct CDR3 sequences, roughly two fifths of them seen once, and the ten largest clones take roughly 3.7%. Source material: blood. These TCRs come from a woman younger than 35 in good health. The CDR3 runs from the conserved cysteine through the conserved F or W. D genes are given only for firm matches. Not all rows give a size; the values are once, few, many and, for expanded clones, a class.

CDR3 DNA: TGCGCCAGCAGCCAAGCCCAGGGGTATTGGGCAACTAATGAAAAACTGTTTTTT; CDR3 protein: CASSQAQGYWATNEKLFF; clone size: .; J gene: TRBJ1-4; V gene: TRBV4-3; D gene: .; CDR3 length: 18
CDR3 DNA: TGTGCCAGCAGCTTAGTTTGGGGGGCAGCGGACATTCAGTACTTC; CDR3 protein: CASSLVWGAADIQYF; clone size: .; J gene: TRBJ2-4; V gene: TRBV7-9; D gene: .; CDR3 length: 15
CDR3 DNA: TGTGCCAGCAGACCGGGGGGGCATGAGCAGTTCTTC; CDR3 protein: CASRPGGHEQFF; clone size: .; J gene: TRBJ2-1; V gene: TRBV27; D gene: TRBD2; CDR3 length: 12
CDR3 DNA: TGTGCCAGCAGCCGATTACAGGGGGCAGGTAGCTATGGCTACACCTTC; CDR3 protein: CASSRLQGAGSYGYTF; clone size: .; J gene: TRBJ1-2; V gene: TRBV11-2; D gene: TRBD1; CDR3 length: 16
CDR3 DNA: TGTGCCAGCAGTGCCACACAGGGTTATAATTCACCCCTCCACTTT; CDR3 protein: CASSATQGYNSPLHF; clone size: .; J gene: TRBJ1-6; V gene: TRBV27; D gene: .; CDR3 length: 15
CDR3 DNA: TGTGCCAGCAGTTTATTGGGAAGGGGCGGTAGTGGCTACACCTTC; CDR3 protein: CASSLLGRGGSGYTF; clone size: few; J gene: TRBJ1-2; V gene: TRBV12-3/TRBV12-4; D gene: .; CDR3 length: 15
CDR3 DNA: TGCGCCAGCAGCATCGAGGGACTAGCAATGGATGAGCAGTTCTTC; CDR3 protein: CASSIEGLAMDEQFF; clone size: many; J gene: TRBJ2-1; V gene: TRBV4-3; D gene: TRBD2; CDR3 length: 15
CDR3 DNA: TGTGCCAGCAGCCGAGCCCCGGGACAGGGGGCTGCAACTAATGAAAAACTGTTTTTT; CDR3 protein: CASSRAPGQGAATNEKLFF; clone size: .; J gene: TRBJ1-4; V gene: TRBV4-2; D gene: TRBD1; CDR3 length: 19
CDR3 DNA: TGTGCCAGCAGTCCGGGAGATGATACGCAGTATTTT; CDR3 protein: CASSPGDDTQYF; clone size: few; J gene: TRBJ2-3; V gene: TRBV11-3; D gene: .; CDR3 length: 12
CDR3 DNA: TGTGCCTGGACTGGAACTAGCGTCTACAATGAGCAGTTCTTC; CDR3 protein: CAWTGTSVYNEQFF; clone size: .; J gene: TRBJ2-1; V gene: TRBV30; D gene: TRBD2; CDR3 length: 14
CDR3 DNA: TGCAGTGCCCGCCACCGGGACCGCAAAAATTCTGGGGCCAACGTCCTGACTTTC; CDR3 protein: CSARHRDRKNSGANVLTF; clone size: .; J gene: TRBJ2-6; V gene: TRBV20-1; D gene: .; CDR3 length: 18
CDR3 DNA: TGTGCCAGCAGTTCAACAGGGGGTGTAAATACGCAGTATTTT; CDR3 protein: CASSSTGGVNTQYF; clone size: few; J gene: TRBJ2-3; V gene: TRBV27; D gene: TRBD1; CDR3 length: 14
CDR3 DNA: TGTGCCAGCAGTCGTGGGTCCAGTATGAACACTGAAGCTTTCTTT; CDR3 protein: CASSRGSSMNTEAFF; clone size: few; J gene: TRBJ1-1; V gene: TRBV27; D gene: .; CDR3 length: 15
CDR3 DNA: TGCAGCGTTGGAGAGTACCTACAGGGGTGGAAAAACATTCAGTACTTC; CDR3 protein: CSVGEYLQGWKNIQYF; clone size: .; J gene: TRBJ2-4; V gene: TRBV29-1; D gene: TRBD1; CDR3 length: 16
CDR3 DNA: TGCGCCAGCAGCCAAGTGGGGGGCGCCGGGGAGCTGTTTTTT; CDR3 protein: CASSQVGGAGELFF; clone size: .; J gene: TRBJ2-2; V gene: TRBV4-3; D gene: .; CDR3 length: 14
CDR3 DNA: TGCAGTGCTATAGCAGCGGACAATGGCTACACCTTC; CDR3 protein: CSAIAADNGYTF; clone size: .; J gene: TRBJ1-2; V gene: TRBV20-1; D gene: .; CDR3 length: 12
CDR3 DNA: TGCAGTGCTAGGGGGGACAGGACCACCTACGAGCAGTACTTC; CDR3 protein: CSARGDRTTYEQYF; clone size: .; J gene: TRBJ2-7; V gene: TRBV20-1; D gene: TRBD1; CDR3 length: 14
CDR3 DNA: TGTGCCAGCAGCTTATCAACAGCTGGTGGTCAGCCCCAGCATTTT; CDR3 protein: CASSLSTAGGQPQHF; clone size: few; J gene: TRBJ1-5; V gene: TRBV11-2; D gene: .; CDR3 length: 15
CDR3 DNA: TGTGCCAGTACCGGGGGCAGCAGCACAGATACGCAGTATTTT; CDR3 protein: CASTGGSSTDTQYF; clone size: few; J gene: TRBJ2-3; V gene: TRBV5-1; D gene: .; CDR3 length: 14
CDR3 DNA: TGTGCCAGCAGCTCCCGGGACAGAGATTTGGCTTTCTTT; CDR3 protein: CASSSRDRDLAFF; clone size: .; J gene: TRBJ1-1; V gene: TRBV7-2; D gene: TRBD1; CDR3 length: 13
CDR3 DNA: TGTGCCAGCAGCTCAATGACAGGGGCGCAGTATTTT; CDR3 protein: CASSSMTGAQYF; clone size: .; J gene: TRBJ2-3; V gene: TRBV11-2; D gene: TRBD1; CDR3 length: 12
CDR3 DNA: TGCGCCAGCAGCCAAGCGGGAGGCCCGAATTCACCCCTCCACTTT; CDR3 protein: CASSQAGGPNSPLHF; clone size: .; J gene: TRBJ1-6; V gene: TRBV4-3; D gene: .; CDR3 length: 15
CDR3 DNA: TGTGCCACCAGCAGAGGAGGAGTTAGTATTGGGGGAGTAGGTCAGCCCCAGCATTTT; CDR3 protein: CATSRGGVSIGGVGQPQHF; clone size: few; J gene: TRBJ1-5; V gene: TRBV15; D gene: .; CDR3 length: 19
CDR3 DNA: TGTGCTAGTGGTTCGGGTGACAGGGGTGTAGAGACCCAGTACTTC; CDR3 protein: CASGSGDRGVETQYF; clone size: .; J gene: TRBJ2-5; V gene: TRBV12-5; D gene: TRBD1; CDR3 length: 15
CDR3 DNA: TGTGCCAGCAGCCCTCGGACTAGCGGGGTCTCAGATACGCGGTATTTT; CDR3 protein: CASSPRTSGVSDTRYF; clone size: .; J gene: TRBJ2-3; V gene: TRBV7-9; D gene: TRBD2; CDR3 length: 16
CDR3 DNA: TGTGCCAGCAGCCAACAGGGTCGGTCCTATAATTCACCCCTCCACTTT; CDR3 protein: CASSQQGRSYNSPLHF; clone size: many; J gene: TRBJ1-6; V gene: TRBV3-1; D gene: .; CDR3 length: 16
CDR3 DNA: TGCAGTGCTAGAGATTTCAGACTAGCGGGAGGTCCTTGGGCAGATACGCAGTATTTT; CDR3 protein: CSARDFRLAGGPWADTQYF; clone size: .; J gene: TRBJ2-3; V gene: TRBV20-1; D gene: TRBD2; CDR3 length: 19
CDR3 DNA: TGCGCCAGCAGCCAAGAGATATCAAGGGGGCTAACCTACAATGAGCAGTACTTC; CDR3 protein: CASSQEISRGLTYNEQYF; clone size: few; J gene: TRBJ2-7; V gene: TRBV4-3; D gene: TRBD1; CDR3 length: 18
CDR3 DNA: TGCAGTGCCCAGGGTCCTACCTACGAGCAGTACTTC; CDR3 protein: CSAQGPTYEQYF; clone size: .; J gene: TRBJ2-7; V gene: TRBV20-1; D gene: .; CDR3 length: 12
CDR3 DNA: TGTGCCAGCAGTTTAGGGATCTCCACTGAAGCTTTCTTT; CDR3 protein: CASSLGISTEAFF; clone size: .; J gene: TRBJ1-1; V gene: TRBV12-3/TRBV12-4; D gene: .; CDR3 length: 13
CDR3 DNA: TGTGCCAGCAGCTCCTCGGTGGGAGCGCTCTACAATGAGCAGTACTTC; CDR3 protein: CASSSSVGALYNEQYF; clone size: .; J gene: TRBJ2-5; V gene: TRBV5-4; D gene: .; CDR3 length: 16
CDR3 DNA: TGTGCCAGCAGCTTAACCTCACGCCGGGACATAATATCAGATACGCAGTATTTT; CDR3 protein: CASSLTSRRDIISDTQYF; clone size: .; J gene: TRBJ2-3; V gene: TRBV11-1; D gene: .; CDR3 length: 18
CDR3 DNA: TGTGCCAGCAGCTTAGGGTCCGGGGCCTCCCGCTATGGCTACACCTTC; CDR3 protein: CASSLGSGASRYGYTF; clone size: .; J gene: TRBJ1-2; V gene: TRBV7-9; D gene: .; CDR3 length: 16
CDR3 DNA: TGCAGTGCCCGCCGGGGACGCAATGAGCAGTACTTC; CDR3 protein: CSARRGRNEQYF; clone size: once; J gene: TRBJ2-5; V gene: TRBV20-1; D gene: .; CDR3 length: 12
CDR3 DNA: TGTGCCAGCAGTACCCCAGGGACGGTGAACACCGGGGAGCTGTTTTTT; CDR3 protein: CASSTPGTVNTGELFF; clone size: .; J gene: TRBJ2-2; V gene: TRBV6-5; D gene: .; CDR3 length: 16
CDR3 DNA: TGTGCCAGCAGCAAACGGGAGGAAAAACTGTTTTTT; CDR3 protein: CASSKREEKLFF; clone size: .; J gene: TRBJ1-4; V gene: TRBV5-6; D gene: .; CDR3 length: 12
CDR3 DNA: TGTGCCAGCAGCTTAGCAGGAGGGGGAGGTGAAAAACTGTTTTTT; CDR3 protein: CASSLAGGGGEKLFF; clone size: .; J gene: TRBJ1-4; V gene: TRBV7-9; D gene: .; CDR3 length: 15
CDR3 DNA: TGTGCCAGCAGTGAACAAGACAGGGGGAAGTTCTTC; CDR3 protein: CASSEQDRGKFF; clone size: .; J gene: TRBJ2-1; V gene: TRBV25-1; D gene: TRBD1; CDR3 length: 12
CDR3 DNA: TGTGCCAGCAGTTCAAGGACAGGGGGGAGATACAATGAGCAGTTCTTC; CDR3 protein: CASSSRTGGRYNEQFF; clone size: .; J gene: TRBJ2-1; V gene: TRBV12-3/TRBV12-4; D gene: TRBD1; CDR3 length: 16
CDR3 DNA: TGCAGTGCTGGTGTGGGCAGGGGCACAGATACGCAGTATTTT; CDR3 protein: CSAGVGRGTDTQYF; clone size: .; J gene: TRBJ2-3; V gene: TRBV20-1; D gene: .; CDR3 length: 14
CDR3 DNA: TGTGCCAGCAGCTCGACAGGGTTGGAGCAGTACTTC; CDR3 protein: CASSSTGLEQYF; clone size: .; J gene: TRBJ2-5; V gene: TRBV7-2; D gene: TRBD1; CDR3 length: 12
CDR3 DNA: TGTGCCAGCAGCTTGCTAGGGCACGGCACTGAAGCTTTCTTT; CDR3 protein: CASSLLGHGTEAFF; clone size: .; J gene: TRBJ1-1; V gene: TRBV5-5; D gene: .; CDR3 length: 14
CDR3 DNA: TGTGCCATCAGTGGTCTTGGTACTGAAGCTTTCTTT; CDR3 protein: CAISGLGTEAFF; clone size: few; J gene: TRBJ1-1; V gene: TRBV10-3; D gene: .; CDR3 length: 12
CDR3 DNA: TGCGCCAGCAGCCCATACAGGGGGCGAGACAATGAGCAGTTCTTC; CDR3 protein: CASSPYRGRDNEQFF; clone size: .; J gene: TRBJ2-1; V gene: TRBV5-1; D gene: TRBD1; CDR3 length: 15
CDR3 DNA: TGCAGTGCTAGACTATTCTACGAGCAGTACTTC; CDR3 protein: CSARLFYEQYF; clone size: .; J gene: TRBJ2-7; V gene: TRBV20-1; D gene: .; CDR3 length: 11
CDR3 DNA: TGCAGTGCTATTAAAAGGCTGTACTACAATGAGCAGTTCTTC; CDR3 protein: CSAIKRLYYNEQFF; clone size: .; J gene: TRBJ2-1; V gene: TRBV20-1; D gene: .; CDR3 length: 14
CDR3 DNA: TGTGCCAGCAGCTCGGTAGGGGCAGGATCCCCCTACGAGCAGTACTTC; CDR3 protein: CASSSVGAGSPYEQYF; clone size: .; J gene: TRBJ2-7; V gene: TRBV7-2; D gene: .; CDR3 length: 16
CDR3 DNA: TGTGCCAGCTTCTACAGACACTATGGCTACACCTTC; CDR3 protein: CASFYRHYGYTF; clone size: few; J gene: TRBJ1-2; V gene: TRBV6-2/TRBV6-3; D gene: .; CDR3 length: 12
CDR3 DNA: TGTGCCAGCAGCCAATACTCGTCTGTCTTAGCGGTTTCCTACGAGCAGTACTTC; CDR3 protein: CASSQYSSVLAVSYEQYF; clone size: .; J gene: TRBJ2-7; V gene: TRBV4-2; D gene: .; CDR3 length: 18
CDR3 DNA: TGTGCCAGCAGTTTCACGGGACAGGACAGTGAGCAGTTCTTC; CDR3 protein: CASSFTGQDSEQFF; clone size: few; J gene: TRBJ2-1; V gene: TRBV6-2/TRBV6-3; D gene: TRBD1; CDR3 length: 14
CDR3 DNA: TGCGCCAGCAGCCGAATGACAGGGGACGAGACCCAGTACTTC; CDR3 protein: CASSRMTGDETQYF; clone size: .; J gene: TRBJ2-5; V gene: TRBV4-1; D gene: TRBD1; CDR3 length: 14
CDR3 DNA: TGTGCCAGCAGCCAACGACAGGGGGCAAGAGAAAAACTGTTTTTT; CDR3 protein: CASSQRQGAREKLFF; clone size: .; J gene: TRBJ1-4; V gene: TRBV3-1; D gene: TRBD1; CDR3 length: 15
CDR3 DNA: TGTGCCACCGGGACAGGCGTCAATCAGCCCCAGCATTTT; CDR3 protein: CATGTGVNQPQHF; clone size: few; J gene: TRBJ1-5; V gene: TRBV10-3; D gene: TRBD1; CDR3 length: 13
CDR3 DNA: TGTGCCAGCAGCCAATACGGACAGGGATACAGCAATGAGCAGTTCTTC; CDR3 protein: CASSQYGQGYSNEQFF; clone size: .; J gene: TRBJ2-1; V gene: TRBV14; D gene: TRBD1; CDR3 length: 16
CDR3 DNA: TGCGCCAGCAGCCCGATACTGGGCTCTGAAGCTTTCTTT; CDR3 protein: CASSPILGSEAFF; clone size: .; J gene: TRBJ1-1; V gene: TRBV4-3; D gene: .; CDR3 length: 13
CDR3 DNA: TGTGCCAGCAGCCCACAGAGGGGCACTGAAACTTTCTTT; CDR3 protein: CASSPQRGTETFF; clone size: .; J gene: TRBJ1-1; V gene: TRBV7-9; D gene: .; CDR3 length: 13
CDR3 DNA: TGTGCCAGCAGCTTGGATAGGACTAGCGGTTACAATGAGCAGTTCTTC; CDR3 protein: CASSLDRTSGYNEQFF; clone size: .; J gene: TRBJ2-1; V gene: TRBV5-6; D gene: TRBD2; CDR3 length: 16